The present entry profiles one T cell receptor (beta chain) with its context. Its specificity is unknown. Described treatment: 15 to 20 received Ad26.COV2.S at low or high dose, single or two shots; several received placebo; per-sample allocation not given. Following the first vaccine or placebo injection, samples were taken on day 63. This sample was included in a study of Ad26.COV2.S vaccination and SARS-CoV-2 variants. The study's findings and limits: Total responses of T cells may have been underestimated by the analyses of TCR breadth and depth.

V gave up 6 bases and J gave up 5 bases, with 10 bases separating them. Germline lookup yields CDR1 SQVTM and CDR2 ANQGSEA. The CDR3 is 11 residues long. The repertoire was sequenced with immunoSEQ multiplex PCR; TCRdb's copy has only in-frame clones and lacks some. The table shows roughly 680,000 clones, with around 92% occurring only once. This rearrangement joins TRBV29-1 to TRBJ2-5; D remains unclear. Here the sequenced sample was peripheral blood, taken in a trial of Ad26.COV2.S vaccine versus placebo. The clonotype was recovered from a person between 18 and 60 years old who received the Ad26.COV2.S COVID-19 vaccine or a placebo. The CDR3 protein is CSVWAGETQYF. CDR3 DNA sequence: TGCAGCGTGTGGGCCGGGGAGACCCAGTACTTC.